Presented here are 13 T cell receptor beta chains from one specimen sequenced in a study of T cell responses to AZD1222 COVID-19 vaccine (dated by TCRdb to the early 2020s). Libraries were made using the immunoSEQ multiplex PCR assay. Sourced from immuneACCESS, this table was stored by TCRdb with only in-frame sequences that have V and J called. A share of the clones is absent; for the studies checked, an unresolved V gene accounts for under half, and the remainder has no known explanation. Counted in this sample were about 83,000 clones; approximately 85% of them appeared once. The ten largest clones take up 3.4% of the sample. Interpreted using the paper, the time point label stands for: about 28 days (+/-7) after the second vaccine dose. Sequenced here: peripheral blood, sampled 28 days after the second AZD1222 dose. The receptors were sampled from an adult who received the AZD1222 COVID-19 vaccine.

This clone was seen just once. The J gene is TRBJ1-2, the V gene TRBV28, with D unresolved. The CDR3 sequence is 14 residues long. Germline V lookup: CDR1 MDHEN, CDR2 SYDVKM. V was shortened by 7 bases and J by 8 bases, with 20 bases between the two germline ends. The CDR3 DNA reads TGTGCCAGCATGCGGCAGGCAAAAATAGGGGGCTACACCTTC. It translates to CASMRQAKIGGYTF.

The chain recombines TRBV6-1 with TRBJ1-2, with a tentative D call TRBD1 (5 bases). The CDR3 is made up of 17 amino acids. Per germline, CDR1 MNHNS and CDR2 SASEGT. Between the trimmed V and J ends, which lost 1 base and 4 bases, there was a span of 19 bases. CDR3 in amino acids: CASSEGVQEEGGYGYTF. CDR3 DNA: TGTGCCAGCAGTGAAGGAGTACAGGAGGAGGGTGGCTATGGCTACACCTTC.

The CDR3 reads CASSPVGAYTEAFF. In DNA form, the CDR3 reads TGTGCCAGCTCACCGGTTGGGGCCTACACTGAAGCTTTCTTT. The chain recombines TRBV18 with TRBJ1-1; possibly TRBD1 for D (5 bases). Germline CDR1 is KGHSH and CDR2 is LQKENI. V shed 3 bases and J shed 3 bases, with 11 bases lying between them. The CDR3 is 14 residues long.

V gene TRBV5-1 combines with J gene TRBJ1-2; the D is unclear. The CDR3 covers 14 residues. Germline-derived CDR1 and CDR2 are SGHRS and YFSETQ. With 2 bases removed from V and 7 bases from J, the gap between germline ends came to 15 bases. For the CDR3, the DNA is TGCGCCAGCAGCTTAGAGGGTAATCAAGGTGGCTACACCTTC. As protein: CASSLEGNQGGYTF. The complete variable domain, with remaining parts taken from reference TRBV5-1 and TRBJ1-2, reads KAGVTQTPRYLIKTRGQQVTLSCSPISGHRSVSWYQQTPGQGLQFLFEYFSETQRNKGNFPGRFSGRQFSNSRSEMNVSTLELGDSALYLCASSLEGNQGGYTFGSGTRLTVV.

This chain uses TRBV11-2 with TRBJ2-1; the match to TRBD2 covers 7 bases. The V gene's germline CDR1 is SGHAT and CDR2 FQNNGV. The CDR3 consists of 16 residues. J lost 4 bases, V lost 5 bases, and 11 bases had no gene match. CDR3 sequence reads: CASSRVLGGRYNEQFF. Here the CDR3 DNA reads TGTGCCAGCAGCCGTGTCTTGGGGGGGAGGTACAATGAGCAGTTCTTC.

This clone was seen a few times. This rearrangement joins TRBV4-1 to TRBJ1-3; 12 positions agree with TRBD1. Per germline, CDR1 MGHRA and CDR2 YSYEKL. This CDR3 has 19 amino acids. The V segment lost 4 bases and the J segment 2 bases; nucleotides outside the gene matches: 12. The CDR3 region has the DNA TGCGCCAGCAGCCCACAGGGGACAGGGGGCGCGGAGGCTGGAAACACCATATATTTT. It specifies CASSPQGTGGAEAGNTIYF.

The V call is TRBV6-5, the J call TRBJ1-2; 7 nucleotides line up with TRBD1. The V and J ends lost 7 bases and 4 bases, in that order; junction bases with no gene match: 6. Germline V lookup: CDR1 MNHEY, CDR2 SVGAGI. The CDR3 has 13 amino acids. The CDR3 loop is CASNLRGIYGYTF. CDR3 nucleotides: TGTGCCAGCAACCTCAGGGGGATCTATGGCTACACCTTC.

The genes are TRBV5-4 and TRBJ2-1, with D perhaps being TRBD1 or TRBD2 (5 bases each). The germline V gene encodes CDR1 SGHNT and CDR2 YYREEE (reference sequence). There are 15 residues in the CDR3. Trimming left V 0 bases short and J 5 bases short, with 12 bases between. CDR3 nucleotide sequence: TGTGCCAGCAGCTTGGTTGGGACGAGAAACAATGAGCAGTTCTTC. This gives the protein CASSLVGTRNNEQFF.

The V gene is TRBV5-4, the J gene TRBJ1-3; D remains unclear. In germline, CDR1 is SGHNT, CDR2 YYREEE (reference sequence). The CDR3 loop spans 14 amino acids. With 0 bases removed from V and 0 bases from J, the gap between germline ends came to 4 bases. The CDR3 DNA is TGTGCCAGCAGCTTGGACAGCTCTGGAAACACCATATATTTT. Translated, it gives CASSLDSSGNTIYF.

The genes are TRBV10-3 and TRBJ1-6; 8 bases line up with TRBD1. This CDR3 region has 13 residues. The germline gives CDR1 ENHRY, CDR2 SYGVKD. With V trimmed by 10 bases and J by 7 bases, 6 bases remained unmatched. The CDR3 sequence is CASGQGSNSPLHF. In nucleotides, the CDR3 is TGTGCCAGTGGACAGGGATCAAATTCACCCCTCCACTTT.

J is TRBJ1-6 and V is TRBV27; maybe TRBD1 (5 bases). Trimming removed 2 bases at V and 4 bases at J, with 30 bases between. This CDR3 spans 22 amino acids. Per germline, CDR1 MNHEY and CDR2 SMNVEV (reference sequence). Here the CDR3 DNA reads TGTGCCAGCAGTTTAGGGAGGACGAACCCAAATTGGAAGGGGAGGTATAATTCACCCCTCCACTTT. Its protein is CASSLGRTNPNWKGRYNSPLHF.

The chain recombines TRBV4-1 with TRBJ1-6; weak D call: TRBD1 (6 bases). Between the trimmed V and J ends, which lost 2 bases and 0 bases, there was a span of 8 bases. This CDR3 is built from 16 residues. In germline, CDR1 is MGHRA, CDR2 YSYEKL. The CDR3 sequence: CASSQRGSSYNSPLHF. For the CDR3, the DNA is TGCGCCAGCAGCCAAAGGGGGAGCTCCTATAATTCACCCCTCCACTTT.

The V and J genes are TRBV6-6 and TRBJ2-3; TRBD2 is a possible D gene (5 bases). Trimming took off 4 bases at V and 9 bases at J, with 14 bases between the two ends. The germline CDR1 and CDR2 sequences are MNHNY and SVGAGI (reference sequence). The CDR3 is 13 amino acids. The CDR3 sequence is CASSLTPGGTQYF. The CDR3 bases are TGTGCCAGCAGTTTGACCCCTGGAGGCACGCAGTATTTT.